One sample yielded the 3 T cell receptor beta chains listed below, sequenced in a study of cytomegalovirus exposure and HLA in healthy donors. The study ran its PCR with 60 Vbeta and 13 Jbeta primers. TCRdb's table, derived via immunoSEQ multiplex PCR, lists solely in-frame clones and lacks some. The table has under 200,000 clones, about four fifths seen once. The sequenced sample was PBMCs. The receptors derive from a male donor in good health and CMV-seropositive.

This rearrangement joins TRBV5-1 to TRBJ2-2; a possible D gene is TRBD1 (6 bases). Trimming removed 0 bases from V and 0 bases from J, with 9 bases in between. CDR1 and CDR2 (germline): SGHRS, YFSETQ. The CDR3 is 16 residues long. The CDR3 DNA sequence: TGCGCCAGCAGCTTGGTCAGGGGACCGAACACCGGGGAGCTGTTTTTT. Translated, it gives CASSLVRGPNTGELFF.

V gene TRBV2 combines with J gene TRBJ1-2, with D hard to call. V was clipped by 7 bases and J by 1 base, with 16 bases between them. The CDR3 length is 15 residues. The germline CDR1 and CDR2 sequences are SNHLY and FYNNEI. Here the CDR3 DNA reads TGTGCCAGCAATTTTGAGGGATCCATTAACTATGGCTACACCTTC. It codes for CASNFEGSINYGYTF.

V and J are TRBV13 and TRBJ1-1; tentative D call: TRBD1 (5 bases). Trimming took 5 bases from V and 7 from J, leaving 23 bases between them. The CDR3 covers 16 residues. Germline V gene lookup returns CDR1 PRHDT and CDR2 FYEKMQ (reference sequence). The DNA for the CDR3 is TGTGCCAGCAGCCCCATTAGTGTGGGGGGTCATGATGAAGCTTTCTTT. Amino acid sequence: CASSPISVGGHDEAFF.